Listed here is a single TCR beta chain. V dropped 0 bases and J dropped 4 bases, with 15 bases sitting between them. The germline CDR1 and CDR2 sequences are SGHNT and YENEEA. The CDR3 runs to 17 residues. This sample is drawn from a study of shared T cell receptors in the human thymus. Method: immunoSEQ multiplex PCR; TCRdb's copy keeps in-frame clones and lacks some. The sample includes hundreds of thousands of clones, more than 75% seen only once; the top ten take around 0.0099%. The same sample was also used in a study of human thymus T cells.

The rearrangement uses TRBV11-3 and TRBJ2-2; D might be TRBD2 (7 bases). Input material: thymocytes. The clonotype comes from a boy under three years old with a congenital heart defect. CDR3 in amino acids: CASSLDSGGAGTGELFF. Here the CDR3 DNA reads TGTGCCAGCAGCTTAGACTCGGGGGGCGCGGGCACCGGGGAGCTGTTTTTT.